This T cell receptor (beta chain) was recorded in a study of blood T cell repertoires in COVID-19. The CDR3 consists of 18 residues. The germline V and J ends were trimmed by 0 bases and 0 bases, with 17 bases remaining between them. Germline CDR1 KGHSH, CDR2 LQKENI. Produced via immunoSEQ multiplex PCR; TCRdb's table is partial and in-frame only. The data show 120,000 to 150,000 clones, with 84% seen just once and 3.9% held by the top ten. This clonotype was sampled from a man aged 50 to 59 in a cohort exposed to, infected with or recovered from COVID-19 (not recorded which). Input material: PBMCs or T cells enriched from blood (not recorded which). V is TRBV18 and J is TRBJ1-1; D not resolved. CDR3 nucleotides: TGTGCCAGCTCACCACCGAACTTCCTTGCAAATATGAACACTGAAGCTTTCTTT. It translates to CASSPPNFLANMNTEAFF.